Below are 30 T cell receptor beta chains sequenced from a single sample in a study of blood T cell repertoires in COVID-19. Using immunoSEQ multiplex PCR, the repertoire was profiled, and TCRdb retains in-frame clones only, with some absent. The sample carries roughly 180,000 clones, about 82% recorded once. Sequencing used PBMCs or T cells enriched from blood (not recorded which). The source is a woman in her thirties who had recovered from COVID-19.

The V call is TRBV14, the J call TRBJ1-4, with D possibly matching TRBD1 (5 bases). The germline V gene has CDR1 SGHDN and CDR2 FVKESK. CDR3 length: 15 amino acids. V was clipped by 5 bases and J by 3 bases, with 13 bases between them. The CDR3 sequence is CASSYQGASNEKLFF. DNA of the CDR3: TGTGCCAGCAGCTATCAGGGTGCCTCTAATGAAAAACTGTTTTTT.

V is TRBV20-1 and J is TRBJ1-3; the match to TRBD1 covers 8 bases. The germline gives CDR1 DFQATT, CDR2 SNEGSKA (reference sequence). V gave up 3 bases and J gave up 2 bases; unmatched junction bases: 6. The CDR3 extends over 15 amino acids. CDR3 coding DNA: TGCAGTGCTAGTCCCCAGGGGGCTACTGGAAACACCATATATTTT. It codes for CSASPQGATGNTIYF.

The genes are TRBV9 and TRBJ2-3, with D perhaps TRBD2 (6 bases). V was pared by 0 bases and J by 3 bases, with 11 bases between. Germline CDR1 and CDR2: SGDLS and YYNGEE. The CDR3 consists of 15 residues. The CDR3 here is CASSVDGRGTDTQYF. CDR3 bases: TGTGCCAGCAGCGTAGACGGGAGAGGAACAGATACGCAGTATTTT.

V is TRBV3-1 (or the pseudogene TRBV3-2) and J is TRBJ2-7; 9 bases are shared with TRBD2. Germline loops: CDR1 LGHDT, CDR2 YNNKEL (reference sequence). V shed 5 bases, J shed 4 bases, and the junction held 9 bases outside the gene matches. There are 15 residues in the CDR3. The CDR3 sequence is CASSMRAGGPYEQYF. In nucleotides, the CDR3 is TGTGCCAGCAGCATGAGGGCGGGAGGGCCGTACGAGCAGTACTTC.

This rearrangement joins TRBV4-2 to TRBJ2-3, with a weak D call TRBD2 (6 bases). V was cut by 4 bases and J by 6 bases, with 14 bases left in between. Per the germline V gene, CDR1 is LGHNA and CDR2 is YNFKEQ. This CDR3 region has 14 residues. CDR3 bases: TGTGCCAGCAGCCTTCGACTAGGGCCTGATACGCAGTATTTT. Encoded protein: CASSLRLGPDTQYF.

J is TRBJ2-1 and V is TRBV5-6; possible D gene TRBD2, 5 bases. Trimming took 2 bases from V and 4 from J, leaving 10 bases between them. This CDR3 comprises 14 residues. Germline-derived CDR1 and CDR2 are SGHDT and YYEEEE. CDR3 amino acids: CASSFERGYNEQFF. CDR3 DNA sequence: TGTGCCAGCAGCTTTGAACGGGGTTACAATGAGCAGTTCTTC.

This chain links TRBV9 with TRBJ1-1; tentative D call: TRBD1 (6 bases). The CDR3 covers 16 residues. The ends were cut back, 0 bases at V and 1 base at J, with 13 bases in the middle. Germline lookup yields CDR1 SGDLS and CDR2 YYNGEE. Here the CDR3 reads CASSVGIQGRNTEAFF. The CDR3 bases are TGTGCCAGCAGCGTAGGGATACAGGGAAGGAACACTGAAGCTTTCTTT. The full variable domain, with the rest looked up from reference TRBV9 and TRBJ1-1, is DSGVTQTPKHLITATGQRVTLRCSPRSGDLSVYWYQQSLDQGLQFLIQYYNGEERAKGNILERFSAQQFPDLHSELNLSSLELGDSALYFCASSVGIQGRNTEAFFGQGTRLTVV.

The chain carries TRBV24-1 and TRBJ2-2, with a possible D match to TRBD1 (6 bases). Trimming removed 5 bases at V and 5 bases at J, with 11 bases between. There are 14 residues in the CDR3. Germline V gives CDR1 KGHDR, CDR2 SFDVKD. The CDR3 DNA follows: TGTGCCACCAGTGTACAGGGCTCGACCGGGGAGCTGTTTTTT. Protein product: CATSVQGSTGELFF.

J is TRBJ2-2 and V is TRBV21-1; TRBD2 reflects the table's D call only, with no check against the DNA. TRBV21-1 constitutes a pseudogene. There are 16 residues in the CDR3. Written as DNA, the CDR3 is TGTGCCAGCAGCAAATTCCCCAAAGCCTACACCGGGGAGCTGTTTTTT. It is translated as CASSKFPKAYTGELFF.

This clone was seen more than once but under ten times. This chain connects TRBV5-1 to TRBJ2-7; perhaps TRBD2 as D (7 bases). V dropped 6 bases and J dropped 0 bases, with 28 bases sitting between them. Germline V gives CDR1 SGHRS, CDR2 YFSETQ. CDR3 length: 19 residues. CDR3 residues: CASTLEMGTGRGSSYEQYF. CDR3 in DNA: TGCGCCAGCACCCTTGAAATGGGAACAGGGCGCGGGAGCTCCTACGAGCAGTACTTC.

This rearrangement joins TRBV28 to TRBJ2-7; 10 nucleotides align to TRBD1. The CDR3 totals 17 residues. The V segment lost 4 bases and the J segment 1 base; nucleotides outside the gene matches: 10. Germline V gives CDR1 MDHEN, CDR2 SYDVKM. The CDR3 sequence is CASSYSPGTGDSYEQYF. CDR3 sequence (DNA): TGTGCCAGCAGTTACTCTCCCGGGACAGGGGATTCCTACGAGCAGTACTTC.

V usage is TRBV4-1 and J usage is TRBJ2-1, with TRBD2 identical over 11 bases. The CDR3 spans 18 residues. After removal of 1 base from V and 8 bases from J, the junction contained 13 bases not matched to a gene. Germline V gene sequence: CDR1 MGHRA, CDR2 YSYEKL. Written as DNA, the CDR3 is TGCGCCAGCAGCCAAGGAGGACTAGCGGGTGGGCCTGCTGATGAGCAGTTCTTC. It is translated as CASSQGGLAGGPADEQFF.

The chain has TRBV5-1 and TRBJ2-2, with 10 bases fitting TRBD1. V dropped 5 bases and J dropped 3; count of bases not matched to a gene: 4. Germline values: CDR1 SGHRS, CDR2 YFSETQ. The CDR3 loop spans 15 amino acids. The CDR3 DNA is TGCGCCAGCAGTACCGGACAGGGGGACACCGGGGAGCTGTTTTTT. Its protein is CASSTGQGDTGELFF.

The chain combines TRBV24-1 with TRBJ2-1; 8 bases line up with TRBD2. Per the germline V gene, CDR1 is KGHDR and CDR2 is SFDVKD. The V gene end was trimmed by 5 bases and the J gene end by 4 bases; junction bases not matched to a gene: 3. The CDR3 is made up of 14 amino acids. The CDR3 protein is CATSGAGAYNEQFF. Here the CDR3 DNA reads TGTGCCACCAGTGGAGCGGGGGCTTACAATGAGCAGTTCTTC.

The V gene is TRBV3-1 (or the pseudogene TRBV3-2), the J gene TRBJ2-1; TRBD2 matches 8 bases. V lost 5 bases and J lost 1; bases outside the gene matches: 7. Per germline, CDR1 LGHDT and CDR2 YNNKEL (reference sequence). The CDR3 length is 16 residues. CDR3 sequence reads: CASSSAGTRSYNEQFF. In nucleotides, the CDR3 is TGTGCCAGCAGCTCCGCCGGGACTAGGTCCTACAATGAGCAGTTCTTC.

The chain couples TRBV2 to TRBJ2-1; TRBD1 matches at 8 bases. CDR3 length: 16 amino acids. Germline V gives CDR1 SNHLY, CDR2 FYNNEI. V was pared by 6 bases and J by 1 base, with 8 bases of the junction left unmatched. CDR3 in DNA: TGTGCCAGCAGCCAGACAACAGGGGGATCCTACAATGAGCAGTTCTTC. It yields the protein CASSQTTGGSYNEQFF.

This clone has only a few counts. The chain uses TRBV19 and TRBJ2-6; 8 bases are shared with TRBD2. V lost 1 base and J lost 0; bases outside the gene matches: 8. The CDR3 spans 19 residues. Germline V gene sequence: CDR1 LNHDA, CDR2 SQIVND (reference sequence). CDR3 DNA sequence: TGTGCCAGTAGTATAGGAGGACTAGCCGCTTTCTCTGGGGCCAACGTCCTGACTTTC. As protein: CASSIGGLAAFSGANVLTF.

V and J are TRBV5-1 and TRBJ2-7; 7 nucleotides match TRBD1. V gave up 4 bases and J gave up 2 bases; unmatched junction bases: 9. This CDR3 comprises 15 residues. In germline, CDR1 is SGHRS, CDR2 YFSETQ. The CDR3 loop is CASSRNSDRTYEQYF. CDR3 in DNA: TGCGCCAGCAGCCGGAACTCGGACAGGACCTACGAGCAGTACTTC.

The V gene is TRBV13, the J gene TRBJ2-1, with a tentative D call TRBD2 (6 bases). Per the germline V gene, CDR1 is PRHDT and CDR2 is FYEKMQ (reference sequence). V lost 0 bases and J 10 bases, leaving 19 bases between the germline ends. This CDR3 region has 16 residues. For the CDR3, the DNA is TGTGCCAGCAGCTTAGGCCATGGCGGGATCCGGTGGGAGCAGTTCTTC. It translates to CASSLGHGGIRWEQFF.

The chain recombines TRBV3-1 (or the pseudogene TRBV3-2) with TRBJ1-1, with 9 bases fitting TRBD1. V dropped 4 bases and J dropped 5; count of bases not matched to a gene: 5. This CDR3 is built from 14 residues. Germline assignment: CDR1 LGHDT and CDR2 YNNKEL (reference sequence). For the CDR3, the DNA is TGTGCCAGCAGCCCGATGACAGGGGGGACTGAAGCTTTCTTT. Residues: CASSPMTGGTEAFF.

The genes are TRBV24-1 and TRBJ2-4; maybe TRBD1 (6 bases). The ends were cut back, 4 bases at V and 1 base at J, with 16 bases in the middle. The CDR3 contains 17 residues. Per germline, CDR1 KGHDR and CDR2 SFDVKD. The DNA of the CDR3 is TGTGCCACCAGTGAGGGGGCCTCCCTGGGGGCCAAAAACATTCAGTACTTC. Residues: CATSEGASLGAKNIQYF.

This chain connects TRBV7-8 to TRBJ2-3; 11 bases map to TRBD2. The CDR3 is 17 residues long. The junction had 9 bases not matched to a gene; V was cut back by 6 bases and J by 1 base. CDR1 and CDR2 from the germline V gene are SGHVS and FQNEAQ. The CDR3 DNA follows: TGTGCCAGCAGTTTTATACTAGCGGGAGCCGGCACAGATACGCAGTATTTT. It specifies CASSFILAGAGTDTQYF.

This clone came up a few times. The CDR3 region is CASSPDRGWNEQYF. The CDR3 coding sequence is TGTGCCAGCAGCCCGGACAGGGGGTGGAACGAGCAGTACTTC. This chain joins TRBV7-3 and TRBJ2-7, with 10 bases that match TRBD1. The CDR3 runs 14 residues. V trimming: 5 bases; J trimming: 5 bases; junction bases outside the gene matches: 6. Germline-derived CDR1 and CDR2 are SGHTA and FQGTGA.

V and J are TRBV5-5 and TRBJ2-1; 13 bases line up with TRBD2. V lost 2 bases to trimming and J lost 0 bases; unmatched junction nucleotides: 5. The germline V gene encodes CDR1 SGHKS and CDR2 YYEKEE (reference sequence). This CDR3 is built from 18 residues. DNA for the CDR3: TGTGCCAGCAGCTTACTCGGGACTAGCGGGAACTCCTACAATGAGCAGTTCTTC. It is translated as CASSLLGTSGNSYNEQFF. Filled out from reference TRBV5-5 and TRBJ2-1, the complete variable domain reads DAGVTQSPTHLIKTRGQQVTLRCSPISGHKSVSWYQQVLGQGPQFIFQYYEKEERGRGNFPDRFSARQFPNYSSELNVNALLLGDSALYLCASSLLGTSGNSYNEQFFGPGTRLTVL.

The chain joins TRBV29-1 to TRBJ2-5; 8 nucleotides agree with TRBD2. V trimming: 4 bases; J trimming: 2 bases; junction bases outside the gene matches: 6. Germline CDR1 SQVTM, CDR2 ANQGSEA. The CDR3 sequence is 14 residues long. The CDR3 region has the DNA TGCAGCGTTGGCGGGGGGACCTCTCAAGAGACCCAGTACTTC. It translates to CSVGGGTSQETQYF. The entire variable domain, with the rest obtained from reference TRBV29-1 and TRBJ2-5, is as follows: SAVISQKPSRDICQRGTSLTIQCQVDSQVTMMFWYRQQPGQSLTLIATANQGSEATYESGFVIDKFPISRPNLTFSTLTVSNMSPEDSSIYLCSVGGGTSQETQYFGPGTRLLVL.

In DNA, the CDR3 is TGTGCCAGCAGCTTGGCTGGCATGATCGACACTGAAGCTTTCTTT. This gives the protein CASSLAGMIDTEAFF. This chain uses TRBV5-6 with TRBJ1-1; no clear D. V was trimmed by 0 bases and J by 3 bases, leaving 12 bases between them. From germline, CDR1 is SGHDT and CDR2 YYEEEE. This CDR3 spans 15 amino acids.

J is TRBJ2-2 and V is TRBV5-1; 7 nucleotides line up with TRBD1. J gave up 5 bases and V 0 bases, and 7 bases lay outside the gene matches. The length of the CDR3 is 16 residues. Germline CDR1 and CDR2: SGHRS and YFSETQ. Written as DNA, the CDR3 is TGCGCCAGCAGCTTGGCCAGGACAGGCGGGACCGGGGAGCTGTTTTTT. It is translated as CASSLARTGGTGELFF.

The chain carries TRBV27 and TRBJ2-3; D is ambiguous. Germline-derived CDR1 and CDR2 are MNHEY and SMNVEV (reference sequence). The V gene lost 3 bases and the J gene lost 2 bases, with 15 bases spanning the gap. The CDR3 length is 16 residues. This CDR3 reads CASSFLGVRFTDTQYF. In DNA, the CDR3 is TGTGCCAGCAGTTTCCTGGGCGTTCGATTCACAGATACGCAGTATTTT.

The chain is built from TRBV12-3 or TRBV12-4 and TRBJ2-3, with D unresolved. Trimming cost V 7 bases and J 3 bases, with 5 bases left between them. The CDR3 extends over 11 amino acids. The CDR3 loop reads CASKRTDTQYF. In DNA form, the CDR3 reads TGTGCCAGCAAGAGGACAGATACGCAGTATTTT.

This rearrangement joins TRBV28 to TRBJ1-4; 8 nucleotides agree with TRBD1. This CDR3 comprises 14 residues. Losses at the gene ends were 7 bases for V and 7 bases for J; bases not matched to a gene: 8. CDR1 and CDR2 (germline): MDHEN, SYDVKM. This chain's CDR3 is CASTSTGESEKLFF. The CDR3 DNA sequence: TGTGCCAGCACCTCGACAGGGGAGAGTGAAAAACTGTTTTTT. Full variable domain (remainder filled in from reference TRBV28 and TRBJ1-4): DVKVTQSSRYLVKRTGEKVFLECVQDMDHENMFWYRQDPGLGLRLIYFSYDVKMKEKGDIPEGYSVSREKKERFSLILESASTNQTSMYLCASTSTGESEKLFFGSGTQLSVL.